This T cell receptor beta chain is from a study of cytomegalovirus exposure and HLA in healthy donors. 13 Jbeta primers and 60 Vbeta primers were used for the PCR. TCRdb's copy holds only in-frame clones and misses some; the assay was immunoSEQ multiplex PCR. The sample yields roughly 130,000 clones, approximately 72% seen once. Each donor was nominally healthy when sampled (though unrecorded immune exposures were likely). This CDR3 region has 14 residues. Losses at the gene ends were 4 bases for V and 5 bases for J; bases not matched to a gene: 5. CDR1 and CDR2 from the germline V gene are SGHRS and YFSETQ. As concerns this clone: Its cognate antigen is unknown.

The study, taken as a whole, reports: According to the study, 150 to 200 TCR beta chains were cytomegalovirus-associated.

The chain joins TRBV5-1 to TRBJ2-5, with 10 bases that match TRBD1. This receptor was obtained from a man aged 18 to 30 in good health and CMV-seronegative. Sequencing used PBMCs. CDR3 in amino acids: CASSTGQGPETQYF. The CDR3 DNA reads as TGCGCCAGCAGCACGGGACAGGGGCCGGAGACCCAGTACTTC. The entire variable domain, with the rest obtained from reference TRBV5-1 and TRBJ2-5, is as follows: KAGVTQTPRYLIKTRGQQVTLSCSPISGHRSVSWYQQTPGQGLQFLFEYFSETQRNKGNFPGRFSGRQFSNSRSEMNVSTLELGDSALYLCASSTGQGPETQYFGPGTRLLVL.